This TCR beta chain was documented in a study of T cells in Graves' hyperthyroidism and ophthalmopathy (dated by TCRdb to the late 2010s). For the study in its entirety: Peripheral blood samples were taken at the time of initial diagnosis, prior to any treatment. To identify distinguishing TCR V-J signatures, a discovery cohort of 90 to 100 patients was used, comprising 43 with Graves' ophthalmopathy and around 57 with stable Graves' hyperthyroidism. Prospective prediction of ophthalmopathy was tested in an independent validation cohort consisting of under 20 hyperthyroidism patients and some 16 patients who later progressed to ophthalmopathy. The 95 to 100 discovery patients were randomly divided into training and test sets at a 7:3 ratio. The study also compared thyroid tissue and blood T-cell repertoires from 5 to 7 Graves' hyperthyroidism patients. Once sampling was done, hyperthyroidism patients were given methimazole at a starting dose of 30 mg daily, whereas ophthalmopathy patients were given high-dose intravenous methylprednisolone. According to the paper, TCR Vbeta CDR3 sequencing was carried out on approximately 140 peripheral blood samples, which came from under 50 ophthalmopathy, around 75 hyperthyroidism and roughly 17 progressor patients.

The TCR beta CDR3 regions were amplified from RNA transcripts. For the first round of RT-PCR on the TCR CDR3, the HTBI primer set was used together with the Qiagen OneStep RT-PCR kit. Libraries were constructed in a second round of multiplex PCR, after which size selection and purification were carried out. Sequencing of the libraries was done on an Illumina HiSeq2000 using paired-end 100 bp reads. For the original study's pipeline: SOAPnuke was used to process the raw data, throwing out any read that contained adapters or uncalled bases, had a mean Phred below 15, or lacked an exact constant-primer or identifier match. High-quality paired reads were merged using COPE v1.2.5, and each unique nucleotide sequence was defined as a clonotype. MiTCR v1.1 was used to align clonotypes to the IMGT TRBV, TRBD and TRBJ reference segments. Only V-J combinations with frequency above 0.0001, covering about 99% of repertoires, were analysed. A TCS score was defined as the ratio of F50 (clonal expansion) to E x V (chaos), with BLOSUM62-based TCRdist applied between CDR3 peptides within each V-J. Welch's t-statistics and random forest reduced around 550 V-J features to roughly 13, which were used in a naive Bayes classifier (R e1071). The public reads were run again by TCRdb, first through fastp at Q25 and then through MiXCR, and only productive beta chains were kept. Merged by CDR3 protein, the rows form single entries marked with the most common genes and DNA. In this record, the V and J calls reflect TCRdb's handling and not the investigators' own analysis. Across this sample there are about 710,000 distinct CDR3 sequences, with over 15% seen only once. The ten largest clones represent around 8.1% of the sample.

Stable Graves' hyperthyroidism was defined as no progression to ophthalmopathy during 18 months of follow-up. The hyperthyroidism patients were between 18 and 65 years old and newly diagnosed, with a disease duration of less than 2 months. Exclusion was applied to patients with uncontrolled infections, other autoimmune diseases, pregnancy or lactation. Diagnoses were based on clinical symptoms, serum thyroxine and TRAb, thyroid ultrasound and orbital computed tomography. PBMCs were separated from around 9.1 ml of fresh peripheral blood using Ficoll-Paque density gradient centrifugation. Total RNA was extracted with Trizol reagent, and quality was checked on an Agilent 2100 Bioanalyzer. Cut back by 2 bases and 0 bases, the V and J ends lie 8 bases apart. The CDR3 starts with the cysteine, ends with the phenylalanine, and has 16 residues. Left in the record is the CDR3 DNA by itself, 48 bases read in frame from the first base. CDR1 and CDR2 are drawn from the germline V gene: MNHNS, SASEGT.

The study at large found these results: No statistical method was used to fix the sample size in advance, and group allocation was not hidden from the investigators. Most expanded thyroid clonotypes (frequency above 0.001) were also detected in blood, suggesting blood repertoires may reflect thyroid immune responses. A model built on a 13 V-J signature distinguished ophthalmopathy from stable hyperthyroidism, reaching 87.88% sensitivity and around 81% specificity in cross-validation and 80%/75% in testing. In validation, the model predicted progression to ophthalmopathy with about 71% sensitivity and 72.22% specificity, a median of about 6.7 months before onset.

With respect to this clonotype: Which antigen it targets is not known. Base qualities are not at hand, and no much larger clone is one base apart.

The chain couples TRBV6-1 to TRBJ1-6, with the D gene not confidently named. The receptor comes from a man younger than 35 with Graves' hyperthyroidism. The sample comprised blood. The sequenced DNA is TGTGCCAGCAGTGAAACGGCAACCTCCTATAATTCACCCCTCCACTTT. It translates to CASSETATSYNSPLHF.